The clone carrying this T cell receptor (beta chain) occurred a few times. What it recognizes is unknown. This sample stems from a study of T-cell memory formation after mild COVID-19. Study-level results: Clones that got smaller from day 15 to 85 had even CD4/CD8, while clones growing later tipped toward CD4+.

Between the trimmed V and J ends, which lost 3 bases and 5 bases, there was a span of 13 bases. The CDR3 spans 14 residues. From germline, CDR1 is LGHDT and CDR2 YNNKEL (reference sequence). Researchers used 5'RACE with constant-segment primers to make TCR alpha and TCR beta cDNA libraries that carry sample barcodes and UMIs. TCRdb passed the 5' RACE reads through MiXCR, listing each CDR3 protein once. The top ten hold more than 2% of the sample, which has around 140,000 distinct CDR3 sequences, about 5.5% seen once. This clonotype originated in an adult woman who had mild COVID-19 (a few samples of this study predate the infection). Cell type and time point are not known. Sequenced material: PBMCs or a T cell subset sorted from them (not recorded which). The J gene is TRBJ1-1, the V gene TRBV3-1; D ambiguous. CDR3 amino acids: CASSQWPTGTEAFF. The DNA of the CDR3 is TGTGCCAGCAGCCAGTGGCCTACGGGGACTGAAGCTTTCTTT.